The 29 T cell receptor beta chains given below trace back to one sample, sequenced in a study of T-cell reconstitution after alpha-beta-depleted transplantation in children. The library targeted TCRbeta and was prepared with unique molecular identifiers. TCRdb processed the PCR reads anew with MiXCR; each CDR3 protein has one entry. This sample has 600,000 to 800,000 distinct CDR3 sequences, with 13% found just once. The sequences come from PBMCs, collected before TCRalphabeta/CD19-depleted stem cell transplant. These TCRs come from a girl aged 2 to 10 with congenital amegakaryocytic thrombocytopenia, due to receive a stem cell transplant.

Many counts were recorded for this clonotype. CDR3 sequence (DNA): TGTGCCAGCAGCGACTCGAGGGGGGAGCTGTTTTTT. This encodes CASSDSRGELFF. The chain is built from TRBV7-9 and TRBJ2-2; D gene unclear. This CDR3 has 12 amino acids. V lost 5 bases to trimming and J lost 8 bases, with 9 bases between them. Germline V CDR1 and CDR2: SEHNR, FQNEAQ (reference sequence).

The chain has TRBV14 and TRBJ2-7; TRBD2 agrees at 7 bases. Losses at the gene ends were 4 bases for V and 4 bases for J; bases not matched to a gene: 19. There are 18 residues in the CDR3. Germline V gives CDR1 SGHDN, CDR2 FVKESK. The CDR3 sequence is CASSLRPASGRQPYEQYF. The CDR3 DNA follows: TGTGCCAGCAGCCTCCGCCCGGCTAGCGGAAGGCAACCGTACGAGCAGTACTTC.

This clonotype appeared a few times. V and J are TRBV4-1 and TRBJ1-1; the match to TRBD1 covers 7 bases. The CDR3 loop spans 12 amino acids. Germline V gene lookup returns CDR1 MGHRA and CDR2 YSYEKL. V shed 7 bases and J 3 bases; nucleotides not matched to a gene: 2. Here the CDR3 DNA reads TGCGCCAGCAAAGGACAGGACACTGAAGCTTTCTTT. This sequence encodes CASKGQDTEAFF.

A few counts support this clonotype. This chain connects TRBV30 to TRBJ2-1; D unclear. This CDR3 is 12 amino acids long. With 1 base removed from V and 12 bases from J, the gap between germline ends came to 13 bases. Looked up from germline, CDR1 is GTSNPN and CDR2 is SVGIG (reference sequence). The chain's CDR3 is CAWSAPSLWQFF. The CDR3 DNA follows: TGTGCCTGGAGTGCTCCATCCCTTTGGCAGTTCTTC.

The rearrangement uses TRBV20-1 and TRBJ2-1, with D perhaps matching TRBD2 (5 bases). The CDR3 spans 12 residues. CDR1 DFQATT and CDR2 SNEGSKA come from the germline V gene (reference sequence). V was cut by 7 bases and J by 3 bases, with 10 bases left in between. The CDR3, as DNA: TGCAGTGGAGACGGGGACTACAATGAGCAGTTCTTC. Residues: CSGDGDYNEQFF.

There are a few counts of this clonotype. V and J are TRBV20-1 and TRBJ2-1; TRBD2 matches at 10 bases. V was clipped by 4 bases and J by 6 bases; unmatched bases: 6. This CDR3 has 14 residues. From germline, CDR1 is DFQATT and CDR2 SNEGSKA (reference sequence). The CDR3 DNA sequence: TGCAGTGCTACTAGCGGGAGTTCCGGCAATGAGCAGTTCTTC. Translated: CSATSGSSGNEQFF.

On this clonotype itself: The junction shows a germline mismatch at one end, possibly a read error. The chain uses TRBV24-1 and TRBJ1-5; D unclear. CDR3 length: 15 residues. Germline V gives CDR1 KGHDR, CDR2 SFDVKD. CDR3 region: CATSDFIISIQPQHF. CDR3 in DNA: TGTGCCACCAGTGATTTCATTATTAGCATTCAGCCCCAGCATTTT.

This clonotype was seen many times. The chain links TRBV5-6 to TRBJ2-7; 12 bases are shared with TRBD2. Germline values: CDR1 SGHDT, CDR2 YYEEEE. V gave up 3 bases and J gave up 9 bases; unmatched junction bases: 7. This CDR3 has 14 amino acids. CDR3 amino acids: CASSSSSGRAVQYF. The CDR3 DNA sequence: TGTGCCAGCAGCTCCTCTAGCGGGAGGGCCGTGCAGTACTTC.

The CDR3 reads CSVDIQGSGNTIYF. The CDR3, as DNA: TGCAGCGTCGATATACAGGGCTCAGGAAACACCATATATTTT. The V call is TRBV29-1, the J call TRBJ1-3, with a weak D call TRBD1 (6 bases). This CDR3 region has 14 residues. Germline CDR1 is SQVTM and CDR2 is ANQGSEA. Trimming stripped 6 bases from V and 4 bases from J, with 16 bases between.

This clonotype was counted many times. V usage is TRBV5-1 and J usage is TRBJ1-5; tentative D call: TRBD1 (5 bases). With 0 bases removed from V and 9 bases from J, the gap between germline ends came to 13 bases. Looked up from germline, CDR1 is SGHRS and CDR2 is YFSETQ. The length of the CDR3 is 14 residues. The CDR3, as DNA: TGCGCCAGCAGCTTGGCCGGGGGTAGTTGGCCCCAGCATTTT. Its protein product is CASSLAGGSWPQHF.

There are many counts of this clonotype. The chain recombines TRBV12-3 or TRBV12-4 with TRBJ2-3, with D possibly being TRBD1 (5 bases). CDR3 size: 14 residues. V lost 3 bases and J 2 bases, leaving 9 bases between the germline ends. This CDR3 is CASSFQGFTDTQYF. CDR3 bases: TGTGCCAGCAGTTTCCAGGGCTTCACAGATACGCAGTATTTT.

This clonotype was counted ten times or more. The rearrangement joins TRBV7-6 to TRBJ1-5; D remains ambiguous. With 2 bases removed from V and 2 bases from J, the gap between germline ends came to 7 bases. Germline V gives CDR1 SGHVS, CDR2 FNYEAQ. The CDR3 totals 14 residues. CDR3 nucleotide sequence: TGTGCCAGCAGCTTATATGGGGGCAATCAGCCCCAGCATTTT. This gives the protein CASSLYGGNQPQHF.

There are many counts of this clonotype. This chain links TRBV11-2 with TRBJ2-2, with TRBD2 matching over 12 bases. There are 15 residues in the CDR3. V was clipped by 5 bases and J by 5 bases; unmatched bases: 3. Germline V gives CDR1 SGHAT, CDR2 FQNNGV. CDR3 in amino acids: CASSTTSGRTGELFF. The CDR3 nucleotides read TGTGCCAGCAGCACGACTAGCGGGAGAACCGGGGAGCTGTTTTTT.

This clonotype was recorded a few times. This chain connects TRBV5-1 to TRBJ2-3, with a possible D match to TRBD2 (5 bases). The germline CDR1 and CDR2 sequences are SGHRS and YFSETQ. This CDR3 is 16 amino acids long. V lost 0 bases and J lost 1, with 12 bases in between. Here the CDR3 DNA reads TGCGCCAGCAGCTTGGTACAAGGGAGCGGCACAGATACGCAGTATTTT. Its translation is CASSLVQGSGTDTQYF.

In its sample, this clonotype was seen a few times. V usage is TRBV20-1 and J usage is TRBJ2-5, with TRBD2 matching 9 bases. This CDR3 region has 13 residues. V lost 3 bases and J lost 7; bases outside the gene matches: 6. Germline-derived CDR1 and CDR2 are DFQATT and SNEGSKA (reference sequence). CDR3 in DNA: TGCAGTGCTAGTTTAGCGGGAGAGGTGACCCAGTACTTC. Amino acids: CSASLAGEVTQYF.

The rearrangement uses TRBV7-2 and TRBJ2-4; 9 bases line up with TRBD1. Germline V gene data show CDR1 as SGHTA and CDR2 as FQGNSA. The CDR3 totals 14 residues. After removal of 1 base from V and 10 bases from J, the junction contained 5 bases not matched to a gene. In DNA, the CDR3 is TGTGCCAGCAGCTTAGACGGGACAGGGCCAATTCAGTACTTC. Protein product: CASSLDGTGPIQYF. The complete variable domain, with remaining parts taken from reference TRBV7-2 and TRBJ2-4, reads GAGVSQSPSNKVTEKGKDVELRCDPISGHTALYWYRQSLGQGLEFLIYFQGNSAPDKSGLPSDRFSAERTGGSVSTLTIQRTQQEDSAVYLCASSLDGTGPIQYFGAGTRLSVL.

This clonotype occurred many times. The genes are TRBV29-1 and TRBJ2-3; possibly TRBD1 for D (6 bases). From germline, CDR1 is SQVTM and CDR2 ANQGSEA. V lost 6 bases and J 2 bases, leaving 18 bases between the germline ends. The CDR3 is 15 residues long. CDR3 sequence: CSVRGGNPITDTQYF. Written as DNA, the CDR3 is TGCAGCGTCCGAGGGGGTAACCCCATCACAGATACGCAGTATTTT.

The chain links TRBV5-5 to TRBJ2-1; D is uncertain. CDR3 length: 11 residues. The ends were cut back, 3 bases at V and 9 bases at J, with 7 bases in the middle. Looked up from germline, CDR1 is SGHKS and CDR2 is YYEKEE (reference sequence). Here the CDR3 DNA reads TGTGCCAGCAGCTCCATTGGTGAGCAGTTCTTC. Encoded protein: CASSSIGEQFF.

Many counts were recorded for this clonotype. The rearrangement joins TRBV18 to TRBJ2-7; D ambiguous. CDR3 length equals 13 residues. V lost 0 bases and J lost 4, with 7 bases in between. Germline CDR1 KGHSH, CDR2 LQKENI. CDR3 region: CASSPPSDYEQYF. CDR3 nucleotides: TGTGCCAGCTCACCACCTTCAGATTACGAGCAGTACTTC.

The chain recombines TRBV5-1 with TRBJ2-7; 7 positions match TRBD1. Unmatched junction bases numbered 8, after V lost 2 bases and J lost 0 bases. The CDR3 runs 16 residues. Germline values: CDR1 SGHRS, CDR2 YFSETQ. CDR3: CASSFGVGQLSYEQYF. The DNA for the CDR3 is TGCGCCAGCAGCTTCGGTGTGGGACAGCTCTCCTACGAGCAGTACTTC.

This clonotype was seen repeatedly, ten times or more. The chain combines TRBV5-1 with TRBJ2-3; tentatively, D is TRBD1 or TRBD2 (5 bases each). Trimming left V 7 bases short and J 7 bases short, with 16 bases between. Germline values: CDR1 SGHRS, CDR2 YFSETQ. The CDR3 extends over 13 amino acids. The CDR3 coding sequence is TGCGCCAGCGGCCCCGGGACGATGAATACGCAGTATTTT. This gives the protein CASGPGTMNTQYF.

V gene TRBV20-1 combines with J gene TRBJ2-2; perhaps TRBD2 as D (6 bases). CDR1 is DFQATT, CDR2 SNEGSKA, per germline (reference sequence). This CDR3 spans 16 amino acids. Between the trimmed V and J ends, which lost 0 bases and 4 bases, there was a span of 15 bases. The CDR3, as DNA: TGCAGTGCTAGAGATCCGGGGCAGGGACTCACCGGGGAGCTGTTTTTT. Its protein is CSARDPGQGLTGELFF.

The chain is built from TRBV7-8 and TRBJ2-1; tentatively, D is TRBD1 or TRBD2 (5 bases each). From germline, CDR1 is SGHVS and CDR2 FQNEAQ. The CDR3 consists of 16 residues. V shed 5 bases and J shed 8 bases, with 22 bases lying between them. In DNA, the CDR3 is TGTGCCAGCAGCCCGACCGGGACCCCCATTGGAGATGAGCAGTTCTTC. Translated, it gives CASSPTGTPIGDEQFF.

This clonotype was counted many times. V gene TRBV12-3 or TRBV12-4 combines with J gene TRBJ1-2; D is possibly TRBD1 (5 bases). Trimming pared 5 bases from V and 3 bases from J, leaving 19 bases between. The CDR3 is made up of 16 amino acids. CDR3 bases: TGTGCCAGCAGTACCCTGGGGCGAGCGAACTACTATGGCTACACCTTC. Residues: CASSTLGRANYYGYTF.

The chain has TRBV24-1 and TRBJ2-7, with 14 bases aligning to TRBD2. Trimming at V came to 3 bases and at J to 3 bases, leaving 12 bases not matched to a gene. Germline V gene data show CDR1 as KGHDR and CDR2 as SFDVKD. This CDR3 has 19 residues. The DNA of the CDR3 is TGTGCCACCAGTGATCCCCCCACGACTAGCGGGAGGGCAGACTACGAGCAGTACTTC. Translated: CATSDPPTTSGRADYEQYF.

This clonotype has just a few counts. This rearrangement joins TRBV7-8 to TRBJ1-3; no clear D gene. Germline loops: CDR1 SGHVS, CDR2 FQNEAQ. V lost 3 bases and J lost 9, with 9 bases in between. This CDR3 spans 12 amino acids. The CDR3 loop is CASSFFDSTIYF. CDR3 nucleotide sequence: TGTGCCAGCAGCTTCTTCGATAGCACCATATATTTT.

This clonotype was observed a few times. The chain recombines TRBV12-3 or TRBV12-4 with TRBJ2-5, with TRBD2 matching 8 bases. The junction had 1 base not matched to a gene; V was cut back by 2 bases and J by 5 bases. The CDR3 extends over 13 amino acids. The CDR3 region is CASSLRTSETQYF. As DNA, the CDR3 is TGTGCCAGCAGTTTAAGGACTAGCGAGACCCAGTACTTC.

The chain uses TRBV7-2 and TRBJ2-5; D ambiguous. This CDR3 comprises 14 residues. The germline CDR1 and CDR2 sequences are SGHTA and FQGNSA. V was cut by 1 base and J by 5 bases, with 11 bases left in between. The CDR3 loop reads CASSLELLSETQYF. The CDR3 DNA sequence: TGTGCCAGCAGCTTAGAGCTCTTGTCTGAGACCCAGTACTTC.

This clonotype showed up many times. The chain combines TRBV6-1 with TRBJ2-2; D possibly corresponds to TRBD2 (7 bases). V gave up 10 bases and J gave up 2 bases, with 20 bases separating them. The germline V gene encodes CDR1 MNHNS and CDR2 SASEGT. This CDR3 is 16 amino acids long. The CDR3 DNA sequence: TGTGCCACCGAAGGGGGGCTAGCGGAAAACACCGGGGAGCTGTTTTTT. It specifies CATEGGLAENTGELFF.